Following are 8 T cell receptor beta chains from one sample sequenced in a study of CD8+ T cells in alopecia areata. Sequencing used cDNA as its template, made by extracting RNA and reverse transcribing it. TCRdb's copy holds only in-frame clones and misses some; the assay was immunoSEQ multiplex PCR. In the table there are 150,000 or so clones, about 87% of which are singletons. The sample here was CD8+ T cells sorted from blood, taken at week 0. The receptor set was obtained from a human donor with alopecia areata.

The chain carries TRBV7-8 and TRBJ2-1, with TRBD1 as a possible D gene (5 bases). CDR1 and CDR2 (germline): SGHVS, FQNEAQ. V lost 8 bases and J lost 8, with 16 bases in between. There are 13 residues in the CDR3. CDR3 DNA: TGTGCCAGCCGTAAAAGGGGCCCGGATGAGCAGTTCTTC. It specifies CASRKRGPDEQFF.

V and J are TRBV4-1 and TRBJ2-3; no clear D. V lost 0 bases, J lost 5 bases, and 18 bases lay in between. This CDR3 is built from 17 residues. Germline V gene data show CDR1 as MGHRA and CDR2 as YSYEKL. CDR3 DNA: TGCGCCAGCAGCCAAGAAGGCGGATCCGTTTACCTAGATACGCAGTATTTT. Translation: CASSQEGGSVYLDTQYF.

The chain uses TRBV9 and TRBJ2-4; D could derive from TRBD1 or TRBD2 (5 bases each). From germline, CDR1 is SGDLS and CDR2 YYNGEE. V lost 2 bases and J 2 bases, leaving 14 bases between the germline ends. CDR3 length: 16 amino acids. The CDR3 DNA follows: TGTGCCAGCAGCGTGGGGGTATCGGAGTCCAAAAACATTCAGTACTTC. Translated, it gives CASSVGVSESKNIQYF.

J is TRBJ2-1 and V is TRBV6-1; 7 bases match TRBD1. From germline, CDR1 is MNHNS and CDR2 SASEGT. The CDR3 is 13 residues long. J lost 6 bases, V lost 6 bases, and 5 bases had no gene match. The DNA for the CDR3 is TGTGCCAGCAGGGGACAGATGGGCAATGAGCAGTTCTTC. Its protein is CASRGQMGNEQFF.

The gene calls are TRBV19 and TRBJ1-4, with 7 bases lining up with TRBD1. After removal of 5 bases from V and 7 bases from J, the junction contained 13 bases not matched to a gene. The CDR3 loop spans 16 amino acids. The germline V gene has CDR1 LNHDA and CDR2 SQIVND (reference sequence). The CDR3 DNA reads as TGTGCCAGTAGTCCCGACGGGACAGTGAGGGCTGAAAAACTGTTTTTT. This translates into CASSPDGTVRAEKLFF.

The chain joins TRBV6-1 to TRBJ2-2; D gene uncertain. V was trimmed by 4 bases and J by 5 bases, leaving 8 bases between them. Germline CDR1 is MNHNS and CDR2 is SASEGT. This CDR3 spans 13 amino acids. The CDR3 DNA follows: TGTGCCAGCAGTGGAGGACCGACCGGGGAGCTGTTTTTT. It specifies CASSGGPTGELFF.

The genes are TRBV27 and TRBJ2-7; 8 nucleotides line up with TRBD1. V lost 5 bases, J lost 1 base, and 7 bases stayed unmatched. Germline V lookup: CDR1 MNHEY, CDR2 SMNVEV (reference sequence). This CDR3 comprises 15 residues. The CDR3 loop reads CASSPRQGQSYEQYF. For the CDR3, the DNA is TGTGCCAGCAGTCCCCGACAGGGGCAGTCCTACGAGCAGTACTTC.

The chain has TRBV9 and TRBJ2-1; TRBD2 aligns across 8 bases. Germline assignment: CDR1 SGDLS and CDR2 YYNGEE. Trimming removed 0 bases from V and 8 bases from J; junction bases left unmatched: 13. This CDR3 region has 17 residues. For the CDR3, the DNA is TGTGCCAGCAGCGTAGGAGCGGGCGGGAGGCCTAGGGATGAGCAGTTCTTC. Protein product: CASSVGAGGRPRDEQFF.